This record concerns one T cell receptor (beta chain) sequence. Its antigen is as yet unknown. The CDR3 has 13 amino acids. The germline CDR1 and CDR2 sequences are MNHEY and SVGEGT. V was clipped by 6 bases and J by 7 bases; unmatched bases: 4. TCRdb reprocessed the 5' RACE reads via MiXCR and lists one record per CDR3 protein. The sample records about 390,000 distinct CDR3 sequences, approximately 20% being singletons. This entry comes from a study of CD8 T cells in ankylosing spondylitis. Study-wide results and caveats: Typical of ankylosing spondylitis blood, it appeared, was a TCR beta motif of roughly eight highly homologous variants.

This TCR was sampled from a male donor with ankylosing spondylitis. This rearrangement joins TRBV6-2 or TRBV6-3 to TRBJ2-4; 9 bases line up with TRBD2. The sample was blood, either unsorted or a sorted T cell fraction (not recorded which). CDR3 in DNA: TGTGCCAGCAGCGGAAGCGGGAGGAACATTCAGTACTTC. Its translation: CASSGSGRNIQYF.